This T cell receptor (beta chain) came from a study of cytomegalovirus exposure and HLA in healthy donors. Whole-study results and caveats: Cytomegalovirus association was listed for 164 TCR beta chains. For cytomegalovirus status, the classifier reportedly gave diagnoses with high specificity and sensitivity.

13 Jbeta primers and 60 Vbeta primers were used for the PCR. TCRdb keeps only in-frame clones here, not all; method: immunoSEQ multiplex PCR. The sample consists of 250,000 to 350,000 clones, roughly 70% of them appearing once. This clone turned up a few times. Its antigen is undetermined. Sequences were obtained from PBMCs. This TCR derives from a female donor in good health and CMV-seronegative.

The chain's CDR3 is CASSQAAEGSYEQYF. CDR3 DNA sequence: TGCGCCAGCAGCCAAGCGGCGGAGGGTTCCTACGAGCAGTACTTC. V is TRBV4-1 and J is TRBJ2-7, with TRBD2 as a possible D gene (6 bases). The CDR3 is 15 amino acids. The V end lost 1 base, the J end lost 1 base, and 11 bases lay between the germline ends. Germline CDR1 MGHRA, CDR2 YSYEKL.